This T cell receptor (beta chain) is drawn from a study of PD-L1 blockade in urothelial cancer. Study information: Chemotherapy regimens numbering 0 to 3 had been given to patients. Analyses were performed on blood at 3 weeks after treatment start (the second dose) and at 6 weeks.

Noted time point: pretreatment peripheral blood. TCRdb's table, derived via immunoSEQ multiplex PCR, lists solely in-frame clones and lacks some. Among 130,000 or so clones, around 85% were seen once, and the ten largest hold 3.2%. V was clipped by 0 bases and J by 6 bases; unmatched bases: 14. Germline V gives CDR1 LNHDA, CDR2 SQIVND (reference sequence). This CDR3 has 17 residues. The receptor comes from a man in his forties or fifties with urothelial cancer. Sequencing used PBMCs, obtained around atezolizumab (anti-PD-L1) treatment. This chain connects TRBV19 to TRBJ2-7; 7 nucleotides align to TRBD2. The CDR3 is CASSIDHRAGVPAEQYF. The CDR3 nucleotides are TGTGCCAGTAGTATAGATCATCGGGCGGGAGTCCCAGCCGAGCAGTACTTC.